This T cell receptor beta chain was recovered during a study of T cell repertoires in cytomegalovirus infection. Background on the study: Public TCR beta signatures provided an indication of both CMV infection and a matching HLA type. Broader study findings: Across the ex vivo response, the dominant clonotypes were HLA-C-restricted CMV-specific TCR beta clonotypes.

Each CDR3 protein is one row after TCRdb ran MiXCR on the reads. The data contain approximately 100,000 distinct CDR3 sequences, roughly 41% of them singletons. Concerning this clonotype: The antigen is not known.

The CDR3 is made up of 16 amino acids. With V trimmed by 6 bases and J by 3 bases, 5 bases remained unmatched. The germline V gene has CDR1 MGHRA and CDR2 YSYEKL. The receptor comes from a human donor in good health (CMV status not recorded). Some clones in this sample may be carry-over from other donors' samples. The sample in question was CD8+ T cells from cultured PBMCs, obtained from culture after CMV antigen stimulation. The chain employs TRBV4-1 and TRBJ1-4, with TRBD1 matching 12 bases. The CDR3 DNA reads as TGCGCCAGCAGGGGACAGGGGGCGAGAGCTAATGAAAAACTGTTTTTT. Translation: CASRGQGARANEKLFF.